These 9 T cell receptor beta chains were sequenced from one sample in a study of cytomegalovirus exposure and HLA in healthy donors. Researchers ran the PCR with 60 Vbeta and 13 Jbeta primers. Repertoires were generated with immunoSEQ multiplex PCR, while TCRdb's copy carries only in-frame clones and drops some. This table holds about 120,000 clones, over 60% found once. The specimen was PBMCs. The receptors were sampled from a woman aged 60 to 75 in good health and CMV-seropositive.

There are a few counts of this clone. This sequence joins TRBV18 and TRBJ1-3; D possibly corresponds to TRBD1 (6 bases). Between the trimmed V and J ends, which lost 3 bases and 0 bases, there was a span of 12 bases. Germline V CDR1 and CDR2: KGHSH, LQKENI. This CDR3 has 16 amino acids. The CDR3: CASSPGQPGSGNTIYF. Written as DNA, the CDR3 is TGTGCCAGCTCACCCGGACAGCCGGGCTCTGGAAACACCATATATTTT.

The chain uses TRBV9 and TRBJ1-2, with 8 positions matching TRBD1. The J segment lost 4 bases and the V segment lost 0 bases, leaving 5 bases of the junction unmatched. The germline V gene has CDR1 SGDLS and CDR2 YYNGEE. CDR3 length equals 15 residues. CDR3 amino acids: CASSVGPGGFYGYTF. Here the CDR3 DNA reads TGTGCCAGCAGCGTAGGCCCAGGGGGCTTCTATGGCTACACCTTC. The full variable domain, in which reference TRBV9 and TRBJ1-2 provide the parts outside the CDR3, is DSGVTQTPKHLITATGQRVTLRCSPRSGDLSVYWYQQSLDQGLQFLIQYYNGEERAKGNILERFSAQQFPDLHSELNLSSLELGDSALYFCASSVGPGGFYGYTFGSGTRLTVV.

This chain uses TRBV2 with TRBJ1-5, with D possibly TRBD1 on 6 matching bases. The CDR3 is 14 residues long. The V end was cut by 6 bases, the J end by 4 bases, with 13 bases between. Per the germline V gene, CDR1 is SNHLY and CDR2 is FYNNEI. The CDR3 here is CASRADSQNQPQHF. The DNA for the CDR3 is TGTGCCAGCAGGGCGGACAGTCAAAATCAGCCCCAGCATTTT.

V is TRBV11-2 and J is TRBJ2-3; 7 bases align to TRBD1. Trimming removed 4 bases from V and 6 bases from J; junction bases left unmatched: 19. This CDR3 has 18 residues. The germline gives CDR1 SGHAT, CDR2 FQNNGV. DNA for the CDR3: TGTGCCAGCAGCTATCCTCGGACAGGTTTGGGAGTGATGGATACGCAGTATTTT. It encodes CASSYPRTGLGVMDTQYF.

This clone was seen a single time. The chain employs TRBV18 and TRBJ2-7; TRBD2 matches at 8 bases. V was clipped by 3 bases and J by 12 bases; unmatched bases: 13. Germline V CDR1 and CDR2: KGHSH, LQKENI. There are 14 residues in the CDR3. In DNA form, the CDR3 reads TGTGCCAGCTCACCTTCAGCGGGAGACGCTGTGTTGTACTTC. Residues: CASSPSAGDAVLYF.

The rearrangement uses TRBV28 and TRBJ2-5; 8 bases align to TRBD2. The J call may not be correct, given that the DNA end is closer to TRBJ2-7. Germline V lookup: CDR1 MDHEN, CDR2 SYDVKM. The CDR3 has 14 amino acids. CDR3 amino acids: CASSLSGSGYEQYF. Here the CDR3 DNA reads TGTGCCAGCAGTTTGAGCGGGAGTGGGTACGAGCAGTACTTC.

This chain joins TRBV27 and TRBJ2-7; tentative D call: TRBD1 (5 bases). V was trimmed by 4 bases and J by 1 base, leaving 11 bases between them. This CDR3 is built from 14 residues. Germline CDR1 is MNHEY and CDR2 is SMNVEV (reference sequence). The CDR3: CASSSWTSSYEQYF. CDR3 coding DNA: TGTGCCAGCAGTTCCTGGACAAGTTCCTACGAGCAGTACTTC.

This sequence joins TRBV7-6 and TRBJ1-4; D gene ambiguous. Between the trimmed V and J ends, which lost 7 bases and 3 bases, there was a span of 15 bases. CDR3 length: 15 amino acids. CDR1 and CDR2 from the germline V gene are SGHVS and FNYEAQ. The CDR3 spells CASNSQAGSNEKLFF. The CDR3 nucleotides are TGTGCCAGCAATTCTCAGGCGGGGTCTAATGAAAAACTGTTTTTT.

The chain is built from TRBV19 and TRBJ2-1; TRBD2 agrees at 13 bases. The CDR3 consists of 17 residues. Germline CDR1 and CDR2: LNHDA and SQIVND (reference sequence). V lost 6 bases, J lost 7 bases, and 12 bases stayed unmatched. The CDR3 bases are TGTGCCAGTAGCGCCGTCGGTTGGACTAGCGGGAGAAATGAGCAGTTCTTC. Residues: CASSAVGWTSGRNEQFF. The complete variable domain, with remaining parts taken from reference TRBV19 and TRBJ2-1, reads DGGITQSPKYLFRKEGQNVTLSCEQNLNHDAMYWYRQDPGQGLRLIYYSQIVNDFQKGDIAEGYSVSREKKESFPLTVTSAQKNPTAFYLCASSAVGWTSGRNEQFFGPGTRLTVL.